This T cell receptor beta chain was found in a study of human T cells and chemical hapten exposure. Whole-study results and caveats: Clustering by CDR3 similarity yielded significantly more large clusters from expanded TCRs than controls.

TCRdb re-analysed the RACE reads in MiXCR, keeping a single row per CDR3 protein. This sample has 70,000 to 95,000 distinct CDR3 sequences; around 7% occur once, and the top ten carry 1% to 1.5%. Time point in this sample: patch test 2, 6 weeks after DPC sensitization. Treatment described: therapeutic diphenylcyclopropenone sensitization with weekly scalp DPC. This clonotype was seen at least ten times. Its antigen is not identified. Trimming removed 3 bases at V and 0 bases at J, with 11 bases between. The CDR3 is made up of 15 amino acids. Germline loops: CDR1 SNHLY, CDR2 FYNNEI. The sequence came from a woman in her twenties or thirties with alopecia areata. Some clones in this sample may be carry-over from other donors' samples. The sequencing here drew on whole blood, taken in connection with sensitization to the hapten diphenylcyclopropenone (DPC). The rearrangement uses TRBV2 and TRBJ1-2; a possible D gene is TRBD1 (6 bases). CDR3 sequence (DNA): TGTGCCAGCAGTGATCAGGGGCGCGCTAACTATGGCTACACCTTC. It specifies CASSDQGRANYGYTF.